This record concerns one TCR beta chain sequence. The germline V gene encodes CDR1 SGHTA and CDR2 FQGNSA. The CDR3 is 17 residues long. The V end lost 5 bases, the J end lost 5 bases, and 21 bases lay between the germline ends. Assay version v3.0 of immunoSEQ was used, and it was run at survey level. Clones were read by immunoSEQ multiplex PCR, and TCRdb kept only the in-frame ones, dropping some. The table shows more than 25,000 clones, with around 90% occurring only once. These data come from a study of long-term antiretroviral therapy in people with HIV. The chain has TRBV7-2 and TRBJ1-4, with TRBD1 as a possible D gene (5 bases). Here the sequenced sample was unsorted PBMCs, taken 1.8 years after starting antiretroviral therapy. The receptor comes from a woman aged 18-35 years with HIV. The CDR3 reads CASSLLNSGIGNEKLFF. CDR3 nucleotide sequence: TGTGCCAGCAGCCTATTAAACTCAGGGATCGGAAATGAAAAACTGTTTTTT.